The source of this T cell receptor beta chain is a study of shared clonotypes between healthy human individuals. Naivety among CD8 cells was defined by CD45RO negativity and positive CCR7 selection, thereby excluding terminally differentiated effector memory CD45RA+ cells. Notes on this clone: The antigen is unknown.

Study observations and caveats: Generally, estimated richness proved larger in naive subsets than it did in memory subsets.

Replicate PCRs run on sorted subsets employed approximately 0.2 ug DNA, approximately 30,000 T cell genomes. In the original analysis: In the immunoSEQ data, sequences were junction-only and lacked quality scores, so filtering differed. This table comes from immunoSEQ multiplex PCR, and its TCRdb copy is limited to in-frame clones, with some not included. The V and J calls and clone size come from that table; D and trimming were worked out from the DNA. The sample gives approximately 1.9 million clones, 85% to 95% of which show up once; under 2% is in the top ten. The V gene's germline CDR1 is LNHDA and CDR2 SQIVND (reference sequence). V dropped 3 bases and J dropped 4; count of bases not matched to a gene: 11. There are 16 residues in the CDR3.

This TCR was recovered from a man between 18 and 35 years old in good health. Some clones in this sample may be carry-over from other donors' samples. The material sequenced was naive CD8+ T cells from PBMCs. This sequence joins TRBV19 and TRBJ2-7, with 8 nucleotides matching TRBD1. As DNA, the CDR3 is TGTGCCAGTAGTATCGGATGGGGGACAGGAACATACGAGCAGTACTTC. It encodes CASSIGWGTGTYEQYF.